The clone carrying this T cell receptor beta chain was seen only a few times. Antigen specificity is unknown. The sample comes from a study of T-cell memory formation after mild COVID-19. Overall study results and limits: Some clones that responded turned up in pre-infection memory, which suggests that cross-reactive memory joined in.

Germline V gene sequence: CDR1 SGHDN, CDR2 FVKESK. Trimming shortened V by 4 bases and J by 2 bases, and 12 bases separated the two germline ends. The CDR3 sequence is 15 residues long. TCRdb independently ran MiXCR on the 5' RACE reads; one entry per CDR3 protein. The table shows 90,000 to 120,000 distinct CDR3 sequences, with approximately 14% occurring only once. Material: PBMCs or a T cell subset sorted from them (not recorded which). This TCR derives from a young man who had mild COVID-19 (a few samples of this study predate the infection). Cell type and time point are not known. V usage is TRBV14 and J usage is TRBJ2-1, with D perhaps matching TRBD1 or TRBD2 (6 bases each). The CDR3 DNA sequence: TGTGCCAGCAGCCCCAGGGGCGGGACCTACAATGAGCAGTTCTTC. This sequence encodes CASSPRGGTYNEQFF.